This TCR beta chain is from a study of cytomegalovirus exposure and HLA in healthy donors. Assay: immunoSEQ multiplex PCR; the TCRdb copy retains only in-frame clones and omits some. The repertoire includes more than 300,000 clones, just over 85% of them detected once, and 0.7% to 0.85% sits in the top ten. From the roughly 110-subject validation cohort, which was separate from the approximately 670-subject first cohort, the donors were drawn. What was sequenced was PBMCs. The TCR originated in a young woman in good health and CMV-seronegative.

CDR3 region: CASSSSGGGAGYEQYF. The DNA of the CDR3 is TGTGCCAGTAGTAGCTCCGGAGGGGGCGCTGGCTACGAGCAGTACTTC. The chain has TRBV19 and TRBJ2-7, with D possibly matching TRBD1 (7 bases). This CDR3 is built from 16 residues. Germline CDR1 is LNHDA and CDR2 is SQIVND (reference sequence). Trimming shortened V by 4 bases and J by 3 bases, and 19 bases separated the two germline ends.